Here is one TCR beta chain with its context. This may be a read error, as it is one base from a much larger clone. The data derive from a study of T-cell memory formation after mild COVID-19. CDR1 is LNHDA and CDR2 is SQIVND in the germline V gene (reference sequence). The CDR3 length is 13 residues. TCRdb reprocessed the 5' RACE reads via MiXCR and lists one record per CDR3 protein. The data hold approximately 82,000 distinct CDR3 sequences, with around 13% observed a single time. This chain connects TRBV19 to TRBJ2-3; D is undetermined. The origin of this receptor is a young man who had mild COVID-19 (a few samples of this study predate the infection). Cell type and time point are not known. The sequencing sample was made of PBMCs or a T cell subset sorted from them (not recorded which). The CDR3 nucleotides are TGTGCCAGTAGTGCGAGGAGTACAGATGCGCAGTATTTT. Its translation: CASSARSTDAQYF.